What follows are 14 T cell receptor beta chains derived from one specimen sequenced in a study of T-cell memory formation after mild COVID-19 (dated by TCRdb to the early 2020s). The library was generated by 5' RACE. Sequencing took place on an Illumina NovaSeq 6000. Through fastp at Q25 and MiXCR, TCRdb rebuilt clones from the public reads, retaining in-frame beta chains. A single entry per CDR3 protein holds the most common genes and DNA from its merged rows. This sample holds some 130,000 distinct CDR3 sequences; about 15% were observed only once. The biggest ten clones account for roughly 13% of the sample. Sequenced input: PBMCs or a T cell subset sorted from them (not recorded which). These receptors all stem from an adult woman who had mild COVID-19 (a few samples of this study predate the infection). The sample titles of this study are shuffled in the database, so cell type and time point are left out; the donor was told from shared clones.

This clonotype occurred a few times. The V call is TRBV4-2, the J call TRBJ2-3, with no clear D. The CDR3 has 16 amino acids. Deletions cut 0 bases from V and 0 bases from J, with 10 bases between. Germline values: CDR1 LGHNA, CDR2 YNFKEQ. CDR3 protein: CASSQERTMSTDTQYF. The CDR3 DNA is TGTGCCAGCAGCCAAGAAAGAACCATGAGCACAGATACGCAGTATTTT.

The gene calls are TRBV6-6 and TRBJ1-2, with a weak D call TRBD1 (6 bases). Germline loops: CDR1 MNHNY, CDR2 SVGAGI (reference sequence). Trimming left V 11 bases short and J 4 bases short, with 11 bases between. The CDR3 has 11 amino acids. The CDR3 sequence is CALQGLYGYTF. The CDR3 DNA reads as TGTGCCCTACAGGGACTCTATGGCTACACCTTC.

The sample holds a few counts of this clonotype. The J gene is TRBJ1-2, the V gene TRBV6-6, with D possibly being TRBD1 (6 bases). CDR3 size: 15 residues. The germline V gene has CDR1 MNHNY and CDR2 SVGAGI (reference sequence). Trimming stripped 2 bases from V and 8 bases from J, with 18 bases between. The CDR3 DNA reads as TGTGCCAGCAGTTACGCGACAGGCTCGAATGAAGGCTACACCTTC. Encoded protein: CASSYATGSNEGYTF.

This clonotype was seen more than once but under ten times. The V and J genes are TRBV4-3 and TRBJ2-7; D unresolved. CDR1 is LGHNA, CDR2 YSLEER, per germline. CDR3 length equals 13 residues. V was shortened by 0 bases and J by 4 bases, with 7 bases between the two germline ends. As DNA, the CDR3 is TGCGCCAGCAGCCAAGAGTGCGGTTACGAGCAGTACTTC. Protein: CASSQECGYEQYF.

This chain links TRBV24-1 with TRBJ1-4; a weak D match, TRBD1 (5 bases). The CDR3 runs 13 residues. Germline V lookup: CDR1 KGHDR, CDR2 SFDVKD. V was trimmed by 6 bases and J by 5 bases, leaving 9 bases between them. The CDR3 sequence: CATSRKGNEKLFF. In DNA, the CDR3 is TGTGCCACCAGTCGAAAGGGGAATGAAAAACTGTTTTTT.

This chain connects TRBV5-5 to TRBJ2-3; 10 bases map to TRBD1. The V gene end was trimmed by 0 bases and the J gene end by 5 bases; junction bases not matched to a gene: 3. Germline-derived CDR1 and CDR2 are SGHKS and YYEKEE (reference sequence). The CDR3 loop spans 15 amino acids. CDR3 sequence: CASSLGTGGVDTQYF. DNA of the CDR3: TGTGCCAGCAGCTTGGGGACAGGGGGGGTAGATACGCAGTATTTT.

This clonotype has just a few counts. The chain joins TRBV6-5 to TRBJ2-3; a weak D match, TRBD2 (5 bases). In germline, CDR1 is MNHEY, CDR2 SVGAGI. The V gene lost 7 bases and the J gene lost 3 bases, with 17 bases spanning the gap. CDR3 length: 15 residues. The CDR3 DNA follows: TGTGCCAGCACCGGAGGACGGTGGGGAACAGATACGCAGTATTTT. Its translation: CASTGGRWGTDTQYF.

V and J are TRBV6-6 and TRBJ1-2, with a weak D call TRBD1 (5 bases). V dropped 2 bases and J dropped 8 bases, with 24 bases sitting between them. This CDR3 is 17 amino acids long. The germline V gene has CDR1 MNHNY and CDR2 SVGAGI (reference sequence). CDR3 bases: TGTGCCAGCAGTTACCAGACATACGAGATTGTCTGGGACGGCTACACCTTC. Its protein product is CASSYQTYEIVWDGYTF.

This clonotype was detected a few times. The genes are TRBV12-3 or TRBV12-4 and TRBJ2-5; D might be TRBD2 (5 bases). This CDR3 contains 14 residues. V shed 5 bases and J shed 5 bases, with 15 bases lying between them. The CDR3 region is CASSPRMRRETQYF. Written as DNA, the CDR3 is TGTGCCAGCAGTCCTAGGATGAGGAGGGAGACCCAGTACTTC.

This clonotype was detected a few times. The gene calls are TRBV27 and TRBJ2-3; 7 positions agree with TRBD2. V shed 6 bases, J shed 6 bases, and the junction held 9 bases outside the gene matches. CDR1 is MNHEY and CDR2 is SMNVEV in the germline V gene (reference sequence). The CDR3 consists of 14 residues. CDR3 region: CASSPPGGSDTQYF. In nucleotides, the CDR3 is TGTGCCAGCAGCCCACCGGGGGGTTCGGATACGCAGTATTTT.

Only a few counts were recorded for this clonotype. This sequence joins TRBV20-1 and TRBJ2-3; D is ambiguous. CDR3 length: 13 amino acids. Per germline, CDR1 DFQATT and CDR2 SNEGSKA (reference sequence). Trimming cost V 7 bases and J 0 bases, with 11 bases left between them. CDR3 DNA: TGCAGTGAGCCTACTGGAAGCACAGATACGCAGTATTTT. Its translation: CSEPTGSTDTQYF.

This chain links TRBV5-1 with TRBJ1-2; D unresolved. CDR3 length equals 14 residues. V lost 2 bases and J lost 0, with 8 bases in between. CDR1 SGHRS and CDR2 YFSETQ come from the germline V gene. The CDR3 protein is CASSFAETNYGYTF. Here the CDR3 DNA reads TGCGCCAGCAGCTTTGCGGAGACTAACTATGGCTACACCTTC.

CDR3 DNA sequence: TGCAGTGCTAACCCGGCGGGTCCTGGCTACACCTTC. Translated, it gives CSANPAGPGYTF. This rearrangement joins TRBV20-1 to TRBJ1-2; D unclear. Between the trimmed V and J ends, which lost 4 bases and 7 bases, there was a span of 13 bases. Germline V gene lookup returns CDR1 DFQATT and CDR2 SNEGSKA (reference sequence). This CDR3 is 12 amino acids long.

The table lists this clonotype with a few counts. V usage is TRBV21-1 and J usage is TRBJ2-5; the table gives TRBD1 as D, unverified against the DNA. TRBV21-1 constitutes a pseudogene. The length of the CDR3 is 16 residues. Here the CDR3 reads CASSKVRTGVKETQYF. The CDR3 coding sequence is TGTGCCAGCAGCAAAGTCAGGACAGGGGTAAAGGAGACCCAGTACTTC.